Listed below are T cell receptor beta chains from one sample, sequenced in a study of blood T cell repertoires in COVID-19. The repertoire was sequenced with immunoSEQ multiplex PCR; TCRdb's copy has only in-frame clones and lacks some. The repertoire holds some 180,000 clones, with around 90% as singletons. The specimen was peripheral blood. These receptors all come from a man in his fifties or sixties with acute or convalescent COVID-19. CDR3s include the opening cysteine and the closing phenylalanine or tryptophan. D genes are given only for firm matches. The size field is filled for only some rows; it gives once, few, many or a size class.

v_call	j_call	cdr3_length	d_call	clone_size	cdr3_nt	cdr3_aa
TRBV27	TRBJ1-6	16	NA	NA	TGTGCCAGCAGTGCGAATCTGTGGACAGTTCATTCACCCCTCCACTTT	CASSANLWTVHSPLHF
TRBV6-5	TRBJ1-6	16	TRBD1	NA	TGTGCCAGCAGTTACGCCTACAGGGGCTCGAGTTCACCCCTCCACTTT	CASSYAYRGSSSPLHF
TRBV29-1	TRBJ1-1	14	TRBD1	NA	TGCAGCGTTGAAAGAGGGCAGGGGGAGACTGAAGCTTTCTTT	CSVERGQGETEAFF
TRBV6-5	TRBJ2-1	15	TRBD2	NA	TGTGCCAGCAGGAGAGTTAGCGGGAGTTACAATGAGCAGTTCTTC	CASRRVSGSYNEQFF
TRBV28	TRBJ2-1	15	TRBD2	NA	TGTGCCAGCAGTTTTTTCGCGGGAGAGGGAAATGAGCAGTTCTTC	CASSFFAGEGNEQFF
TRBV24-1	TRBJ2-2	18	NA	NA	TGTACCACCAGTGATTTGCCGAAAAGGGGGATCGGCACCGGGGAGCTGTTTTTT	CTTSDLPKRGIGTGELFF
TRBV6-1	TRBJ2-3	15	NA	NA	TGTGCCAGCAGTGAATTTACAGGGACCACAGATACGCAGTATTTT	CASSEFTGTTDTQYF
TRBV7-2	TRBJ1-2	14	NA	NA	TGTGCCAGCACCTCCATGGAGGGATCCTATGGCTACACCTTC	CASTSMEGSYGYTF
TRBV6-2/TRBV6-3	TRBJ2-1	14	NA	NA	TGTGCCAGCAGTAGGTGGGGGGGCCTCAATGAGCAGTTCTTC	CASSRWGGLNEQFF
TRBV5-4	TRBJ1-1	15	TRBD1	NA	TGTGCCAGCAGAAGTTACAGGGGCACGAACACTGAAGCTTTCTTT	CASRSYRGTNTEAFF
TRBV21-1	TRBJ2-7	20	NA	NA	TGTGCCAAGCGGGGAGGGCAGGTTCGCACTCCAACTAGTTGCTCCTCCGAGCAGTACTTC	CAKRGGQVRTPTSCSSEQYF
TRBV4-2	TRBJ2-3	15	TRBD2	NA	TGTGCCAGCAGCCAGGGTAGCGGGGCCCAAGATACGCAGTATTTT	CASSQGSGAQDTQYF
TRBV21-1	TRBJ2-7	14	NA	NA	TGTGCCAGCACTACAGGGGGCGCATCCTACGAGCAGTACTTC	CASTTGGASYEQYF
TRBV7-3	TRBJ2-3	16	NA	NA	TGTGCCAGCAGCAATAACTCGGGTACTAGCACAGATACGCAGTATTTT	CASSNNSGTSTDTQYF
TRBV3-1/TRBV3-2	TRBJ2-5	16	TRBD1	NA	TGTGCCAGCAGCCAAGGGCCGACAGGGGGCGAAGAGACCCAGTACTTC	CASSQGPTGGEETQYF
TRBV6-6	TRBJ1-5	16	TRBD1	NA	TGTGCCAGCACCGCGACCACAGGGGGTGGGGGTCAGCCCCAGCATTTT	CASTATTGGGGQPQHF
TRBV23-1	TRBJ1-5	17	TRBD1	NA	TGCGCCAGCAATCCCGGGACAGCTCCTGTTCGGGATCAGCCCCAGCATTTT	CASNPGTAPVRDQPQHF
TRBV18	TRBJ2-1	16	TRBD2	NA	TGTGCCAGCTCACTCCTGGCGGGAGCAAATCAGGATGAGCAGTTCTTC	CASSLLAGANQDEQFF
TRBV3-1/TRBV3-2	TRBJ2-5	15	NA	NA	TGTGCCAGCAGCCAAGCTTTACAGGTCCTAGAGACCCAGTACTTC	CASSQALQVLETQYF
TRBV27	TRBJ2-7	14	TRBD2	NA	TGTGCCAGCAGAACGGGACTAGCGGGAGGCGAGCAGTACTTC	CASRTGLAGGEQYF
TRBV11-2	TRBJ1-2	17	TRBD1	NA	TGTGCCAGCAGCTTAGCCGCCGGGACAGGGACTAACTATGGCTACACCTTC	CASSLAAGTGTNYGYTF
TRBV7-2	TRBJ1-5	19	TRBD1	NA	TGTGCCAGCAGGCCGATCCCCCGACAGGGTCCCACGAATAATCAGCCCCAGCATTTT	CASRPIPRQGPTNNQPQHF
TRBV7-9	TRBJ1-6	13	NA	NA	TGTGCCAGCAGCTTAACGCCCAGTTCACCCCTCCACTTT	CASSLTPSSPLHF
TRBV6-5	TRBJ1-2	13	NA	NA	TGTGCCAGCAGCCGCGGGCAGAACTATGGCTACACCTTC	CASSRGQNYGYTF
TRBV7-9	TRBJ1-2	14	NA	NA	TGTGCCAGCAGCTTGGCAGGGGAAATTCAAGGCTACACCTTC	CASSLAGEIQGYTF
TRBV7-9	TRBJ2-5	19	TRBD2	NA	TGTGCCAGCAGCTCTCCCCCTTCCTTAGCGGGAGGGGTCGGGGAGACCCAGTACTTC	CASSSPPSLAGGVGETQYF
TRBV7-8	TRBJ1-5	15	TRBD1	NA	TGTGCCAGCAGCCCGCCGACAGGGATTCGTCAGCCCCAGCATTTT	CASSPPTGIRQPQHF
TRBV5-1	TRBJ2-3	14	TRBD1	NA	TGCGCCAGCAGCTTCAGGGGGAACACAGATACGCAGTATTTT	CASSFRGNTDTQYF
TRBV12-5	TRBJ2-2	17	TRBD1	NA	TGTGCTAGTGGTTTGGGGGGGACAGGGGTTCGAACCGGGGAGCTGTTTTTT	CASGLGGTGVRTGELFF
TRBV5-1	TRBJ1-3	14	NA	NA	TGCGCCAGCTGGGATCGGGGAACTGGAAACACCATATATTTT	CASWDRGTGNTIYF
TRBV7-9	TRBJ1-5	17	NA	once	TGTGCCAGCAGCCCCCCCGGACCGGGGAACAGCAATCAGCCCCAGCATTTT	CASSPPGPGNSNQPQHF
TRBV6-5	TRBJ1-4	15	TRBD1	NA	TGTGCCAGCAGTTACTCCCGGACAGGGAGGGAAAAACTGTTTTTT	CASSYSRTGREKLFF
TRBV9	TRBJ2-3	17	TRBD1	NA	TGTGCCAGCAGCGTAGCCCCGGACAGGGGGAAGGGAGATACGCAGTATTTT	CASSVAPDRGKGDTQYF
TRBV24-1	TRBJ2-7	13	TRBD1	few	TGTGCCACCAGTACAGGGGGCTCCTACGAGCAGTACTTC	CATSTGGSYEQYF
TRBV4-3	TRBJ2-3	15	NA	NA	TGCGCCAGCAGCCAAGATTTGGCTAGCACAGATACGCAGTATTTT	CASSQDLASTDTQYF
TRBV6-2/TRBV6-3	TRBJ2-7	16	NA	NA	TGTGCCAGCAGTTACTCGCTTGACACTCAAACCTACGAGCAGTACTTC	CASSYSLDTQTYEQYF
TRBV7-2	TRBJ2-2	15	TRBD2	NA	TGTGCCAGCAGCCGTGGGGGGGCGAACACCGGGGAGCTGTTTTTT	CASSRGGANTGELFF
TRBV28	TRBJ1-2	13	NA	NA	TGTGCCACTAAGGGGGAATTAGAGGATGGCTACACCTTC	CATKGELEDGYTF
TRBV7-9	TRBJ1-1	16	NA	NA	TGTGCCAGCAGCTTATCAGGCAGGCCCATGAACACTGAAGCTTTCTTT	CASSLSGRPMNTEAFF
TRBV12-3/TRBV12-4	TRBJ1-2	13	NA	few	TGTGCCAGCAGCTTAGGAGGGGACAATGGCTACACCTTC	CASSLGGDNGYTF
TRBV10-3	TRBJ2-1	18	TRBD1	once	TGTGCCATCAGTTCGCCGGGACAGGGGGGTAGGATGCGCAATGAGCAGTTCTTC	CAISSPGQGGRMRNEQFF
TRBV7-2	TRBJ2-7	15	TRBD1	NA	TGTGCCAGCAGCTGGCGGACAGGGACCTCGGGCGAGCAGTACTTC	CASSWRTGTSGEQYF
TRBV28	TRBJ1-2	18	NA	NA	TGTGCCAGCAGTTCGATAAATCCGCCCGAGAAGCGTAACTATGGCTACACCTTC	CASSSINPPEKRNYGYTF
TRBV19	TRBJ2-3	16	NA	NA	TGTGCCACCCAGTGGGGGCGCGGTACTAGCACAGATACGCAGTATTTT	CATQWGRGTSTDTQYF
TRBV7-3	TRBJ2-1	14	NA	NA	TGTGCCAGCAGCTTACTAGGAGGTGTCAATGAGCAGTTCTTC	CASSLLGGVNEQFF
TRBV7-9	TRBJ1-4	16	NA	NA	TGTGCCAGCAGCTTAGGATCCGGGGGAAATAATGAAAAACTGTTTTTT	CASSLGSGGNNEKLFF
TRBV6-2/TRBV6-3	TRBJ2-2	13	NA	NA	TGTGCCAGCAGTCAACCGGTCACCGGGGAGCTGTTTTTT	CASSQPVTGELFF
TRBV5-1	TRBJ2-1	18	TRBD1	NA	TGCGCCAGCGTAAACCGGGACAGGGGGAAGGGGCCTTACAATGAGCAGTTCTTC	CASVNRDRGKGPYNEQFF
TRBV28	TRBJ2-7	15	NA	NA	TGTGCCAGCCGACAAATAGGGGGTAACCCCTACGAGCAGTACTTC	CASRQIGGNPYEQYF
TRBV30	TRBJ2-7	14	TRBD2	NA	TGTGCCTGGAGTACCACTAGCGGTCTCCTCGAGCAGTACTTC	CAWSTTSGLLEQYF
TRBV9	TRBJ2-2	18	TRBD2	NA	TGTGCCAGCAGCGTAAGCGGACTAGCGAGAAGAAACACCGGGGAGCTGTTTTTT	CASSVSGLARRNTGELFF
TRBV2	TRBJ2-1	17	TRBD2	NA	TGTGCCAGCAGTCCCCTCTCCGGGACTAGACTCTACAATGAGCAGTTCTTC	CASSPLSGTRLYNEQFF